One and the same sample provided the 24 T cell receptor beta chains below, sequenced in a study of blood T cell repertoires in COVID-19. TCRdb's table, derived via immunoSEQ multiplex PCR, lists solely in-frame clones and lacks some. Of 200,000 or so clones listed, approximately 91% were seen once; the top ten hold 2.1%. The source material was peripheral blood. These receptor sequences come from a man aged 70-80 years with active or convalescent COVID-19.

V is TRBV11-2 and J is TRBJ2-5; 14 nucleotides align to TRBD2. V was pared by 0 bases and J by 5 bases, with 8 bases of the junction left unmatched. Germline V CDR1 and CDR2: SGHAT, FQNNGV. The CDR3 extends over 18 amino acids. The CDR3 spells CASSLDRTSGRPGETQYF. CDR3 sequence (DNA): TGTGCCAGCAGCTTAGATCGGACTAGCGGGAGGCCGGGGGAGACCCAGTACTTC.

This sequence joins TRBV4-3 and TRBJ2-1; TRBD1 matches 12 bases. V shed 0 bases, J shed 10 bases, and the junction held 10 bases outside the gene matches. The CDR3 is made up of 17 amino acids. CDR1 and CDR2 (germline): LGHNA, YSLEER. DNA for the CDR3: TGCGCCAGCAGCCAAGATGGGACAGGGGGCGTGATGACAGAGCAGTTCTTC. Translating gives CASSQDGTGGVMTEQFF.

The V and J genes are TRBV28 and TRBJ1-5, with 11 bases matching TRBD1. This CDR3 has 14 residues. V was clipped by 7 bases and J by 5 bases; unmatched bases: 4. CDR1 is MDHEN, CDR2 SYDVKM, per germline. CDR3 residues: CASTGQGAYQPQHF. CDR3 DNA sequence: TGTGCCAGCACCGGACAGGGGGCATATCAGCCCCAGCATTTT.

Worth noting for this clone: Other DNA sequences from this sample encode an identical CDR3 as well. The CDR3 DNA follows: TGTGCCAGCAGTTTATGGGGCAGGGGTAGCAATCAGCCCCAGCATTTT. Amino acid sequence: CASSLWGRGSNQPQHF. The chain links TRBV28 to TRBJ1-5; D is perhaps TRBD1 (6 bases). This CDR3 is built from 16 residues. The germline V gene has CDR1 MDHEN and CDR2 SYDVKM. V was cut by 0 bases and J by 0 bases, with 9 bases left in between.

V and J are TRBV7-9 and TRBJ1-6; weak D call: TRBD1 (6 bases). The CDR3 loop spans 15 amino acids. CDR1 and CDR2 from the germline V gene are SEHNR and FQNEAQ (reference sequence). Trimming stripped 5 bases from V and 0 bases from J, with 8 bases between. CDR3 in amino acids: CASSQTGSYNSPLHF. The CDR3 region has the DNA TGTGCCAGCAGCCAGACAGGCTCCTATAATTCACCCCTCCACTTT.

This clone has only one observation. V and J are TRBV27 and TRBJ1-5; D is undetermined. The CDR3 loop spans 16 amino acids. CDR1 MNHEY and CDR2 SMNVEV come from the germline V gene (reference sequence). Trimming removed 2 bases from V and 0 bases from J, with 11 bases in between. The CDR3 loop reads CASSLKGGYSNQPQHF. The DNA for the CDR3 is TGTGCCAGCAGTTTAAAGGGAGGATATAGCAATCAGCCCCAGCATTTT.

V gene TRBV5-1 combines with J gene TRBJ2-2, with D possibly TRBD2 on 6 matching bases. The CDR3 extends over 15 amino acids. Germline V lookup: CDR1 SGHRS, CDR2 YFSETQ. Trimming cost V 5 bases and J 5 bases, with 16 bases left between them. As DNA, the CDR3 is TGCGCCAGCAGAACCGGGACTCCGCGGACCGGGGAGCTGTTTTTT. Translating gives CASRTGTPRTGELFF.

This chain uses TRBV19 with TRBJ1-2; perhaps TRBD1 as D (5 bases). The germline V gene encodes CDR1 LNHDA and CDR2 SQIVND (reference sequence). The length of the CDR3 is 15 residues. The V and J ends lost 4 bases and 4 bases respectively, with 16 bases between them. The CDR3, as DNA: TGTGCCAGTAGTACCCAGTCAGGGCTGATCTATGGCTACACCTTC. Protein product: CASSTQSGLIYGYTF. Full variable domain (remainder filled in from reference TRBV19 and TRBJ1-2): DGGITQSPKYLFRKEGQNVTLSCEQNLNHDAMYWYRQDPGQGLRLIYYSQIVNDFQKGDIAEGYSVSREKKESFPLTVTSAQKNPTAFYLCASSTQSGLIYGYTFGSGTRLTVV.

This sequence joins TRBV19 and TRBJ1-2; TRBD1 agrees at 9 bases. The CDR3 covers 16 residues. The junction had 8 bases not matched to a gene; V was cut back by 6 bases and J by 0 bases. The germline CDR1 and CDR2 sequences are LNHDA and SQIVND (reference sequence). The CDR3 here is CASSPGTGHANYGYTF. As DNA, the CDR3 is TGTGCCAGTAGCCCCGGGACAGGGCACGCTAACTATGGCTACACCTTC. Full variable domain (missing parts from reference TRBV19 and TRBJ1-2): DGGITQSPKYLFRKEGQNVTLSCEQNLNHDAMYWYRQDPGQGLRLIYYSQIVNDFQKGDIAEGYSVSREKKESFPLTVTSAQKNPTAFYLCASSPGTGHANYGYTFGSGTRLTVV.

The chain carries TRBV30 and TRBJ1-3; D unresolved. The CDR3 runs 12 residues. V was cut by 2 bases and J by 7 bases, with 9 bases left in between. Germline V CDR1 and CDR2: GTSNPN, SVGIG (reference sequence). The CDR3 nucleotides are TGTGCCTGGAGTCCCCCCCGGAACACCATATATTTT. This encodes CAWSPPRNTIYF.

The chain has TRBV30 and TRBJ1-5; D gene uncertain. The CDR3 contains 13 residues. CDR1 and CDR2 from the germline V gene are GTSNPN and SVGIG (reference sequence). Trimming removed 2 bases at V and 9 bases at J, with 14 bases between. The chain's CDR3 is CAWSTTETGPQHF. CDR3 bases: TGTGCCTGGAGTACGACCGAGACGGGGCCCCAGCATTTT. The full variable domain, its missing parts supplied by reference TRBV30 and TRBJ1-5, is SQTIHQWPATLVQPVGSPLSLECTVEGTSNPNLYWYRQAAGRGLQLLFYSVGIGQISSEVPQNLSASRPQDRQFILSSKKLLLSDSGFYLCAWSTTETGPQHFGDGTRLSIL.

The chain uses TRBV10-3 and TRBJ2-5, with TRBD1 identical over 7 bases. V trimming: 8 bases; J trimming: 1 base; junction bases outside the gene matches: 4. Looked up from germline, CDR1 is ENHRY and CDR2 is SYGVKD. The CDR3 consists of 13 residues. This CDR3 reads CAISEGAQETQYF. For the CDR3, the DNA is TGTGCCATCTCAGAGGGGGCCCAAGAGACCCAGTACTTC.

This clone showed up just once. The V gene is TRBV7-9, the J gene TRBJ2-3; 7 positions match TRBD2. The CDR3 sequence is 16 residues long. Looked up from germline, CDR1 is SEHNR and CDR2 is FQNEAQ (reference sequence). V was pared by 1 base and J by 0 bases, with 4 bases of the junction left unmatched. This CDR3 is CASSLGLAVSTDTQYF. The CDR3 nucleotides are TGTGCCAGCAGCTTAGGACTAGCAGTTAGCACAGATACGCAGTATTTT.

This clone was counted between two and nine times. The CDR3 sequence: CASSPAGGQPQHF. For the CDR3, the DNA is TGTGCCAGCAGCCCTGCGGGCGGTCAGCCCCAGCATTTT. The chain employs TRBV3-1 (or the pseudogene TRBV3-2) and TRBJ1-5; D not certain. Trimming cost V 4 bases and J 6 bases, with 10 bases left between them. Per germline, CDR1 LGHDT and CDR2 YNNKEL (reference sequence). The CDR3 has 13 amino acids.

Here the CDR3 DNA reads TGTGCCAGCAGTTACAGTCGGCAGGGTAATGAAAAACTGTTTTTT. This sequence encodes CASSYSRQGNEKLFF. The chain links TRBV6-5 to TRBJ1-4, with D tentatively TRBD1 (5 bases). The CDR3 has 15 amino acids. Germline assignment: CDR1 MNHEY and CDR2 SVGAGI. Trimming shortened V by 2 bases and J by 4 bases, and 11 bases separated the two germline ends.

The chain uses TRBV28 and TRBJ2-7; 10 bases fit TRBD1. The trim removed 3 bases at V and 2 bases at J, leaving 4 bases unmatched. Germline CDR1 is MDHEN and CDR2 is SYDVKM. The CDR3 loop spans 15 amino acids. CDR3 sequence (DNA): TGTGCCAGCAGTTTGGGGACAGGGGTTGCCTACGAGCAGTACTTC. It encodes CASSLGTGVAYEQYF.

The CDR3 coding sequence is TGTGCCAGCAGCCAATCGGGCCAGGTGCGAAACACCATATATTTT. Translating it yields CASSQSGQVRNTIYF. The chain joins TRBV16 to TRBJ1-3; D gene ambiguous. This CDR3 spans 15 amino acids. The V end was cut by 0 bases, the J end by 5 bases, with 11 bases between. Per germline, CDR1 KGHSY and CDR2 FQNENV.

This clone was seen just once. This chain joins TRBV7-8 and TRBJ1-6; TRBD1 matches 8 bases. V shed 5 bases and J 5 bases; nucleotides not matched to a gene: 5. The germline CDR1 and CDR2 sequences are SGHVS and FQNEAQ. The CDR3 sequence is 15 residues long. This chain's CDR3 is CASSRDRGHNSPLHF. DNA for the CDR3: TGTGCCAGCAGCCGAGACAGGGGCCATAATTCACCCCTCCACTTT.

In this sample, this clone turned up once. The V gene is TRBV19, the J gene TRBJ1-2; a possible D gene is TRBD1 (6 bases). The CDR3 has 15 residues. V shed 3 bases and J shed 4 bases, with 15 bases lying between them. Germline V gives CDR1 LNHDA, CDR2 SQIVND (reference sequence). This CDR3 is CASSINLGAGYGYTF. The CDR3 DNA is TGTGCCAGTAGTATTAATCTGGGGGCCGGCTATGGCTACACCTTC.

There are a few counts of this clone. The chain recombines TRBV4-1 with TRBJ1-6, with no clear D. The V gene lost 1 base and the J gene lost 8 bases, with 18 bases spanning the gap. The CDR3 sequence is 17 residues long. CDR1 and CDR2 (germline): MGHRA, YSYEKL. The CDR3 reads CASSQVFQVRSYSPLHF. The CDR3 DNA reads TGCGCCAGCAGCCAAGTCTTCCAGGTTCGATCTTATTCACCCCTCCACTTT.

The J gene is TRBJ2-1, the V gene TRBV5-4; the D gene is possibly TRBD2 (6 bases). Germline CDR1 reads SGHNT; CDR2 reads YYREEE (reference sequence). Trimming pared 4 bases from V and 6 bases from J, leaving 20 bases between. The CDR3 has 16 amino acids. The CDR3 loop is CASSGYSATSINEQFF. In nucleotides, the CDR3 is TGTGCCAGCAGCGGATACTCGGCGACTAGTATCAATGAGCAGTTCTTC.

Only a few counts were recorded for this clone. V gene TRBV28 combines with J gene TRBJ1-1; D remains unclear. The CDR3 spans 13 residues. Trimming cost V 2 bases and J 6 bases, with 10 bases left between them. CDR1 is MDHEN and CDR2 is SYDVKM in the germline V gene. The CDR3 bases are TGTGCCAGCAGTTTAACGGGGATTTCTGAAGCTTTCTTT. Its protein product is CASSLTGISEAFF.

The chain uses TRBV30 and TRBJ2-3; no clear D gene. The CDR3 length is 15 residues. Germline V CDR1 and CDR2: GTSNPN, SVGIG (reference sequence). Trimming took off 1 base at V and 3 bases at J, with 14 bases between the two ends. Here the CDR3 reads CAWSASKRLTDTQYF. CDR3 nucleotides: TGTGCCTGGAGTGCGTCTAAGAGACTGACAGATACGCAGTATTTT.

The chain carries TRBV6-2 or TRBV6-3 and TRBJ2-3, with D possibly being TRBD1 (6 bases). Germline V gene data show CDR1 as MNHEY and CDR2 as SVGEGT. There are 15 residues in the CDR3. Between the trimmed V and J ends, which lost 2 bases and 4 bases, there was a span of 13 bases. The CDR3 coding sequence is TGTGCCAGCAGTTACGGGGGCTTCGGCGCAGATACGCAGTATTTT. It translates to CASSYGGFGADTQYF.